The 29 T cell receptor beta chains below come from one sample, sequenced in a study of blood T cell repertoires in COVID-19. The protocol was immunoSEQ multiplex PCR, while the TCRdb copy is restricted to in-frame clones and leaves out a portion. In the table there are around 220,000 clones, more than 80% of which are singletons. Sequenced input: peripheral blood. The receptors derive from a woman aged 80 or over with acute or convalescent COVID-19.

This chain uses TRBV5-5 with TRBJ2-7; TRBD1 matches 9 bases. V was clipped by 0 bases and J by 6 bases; unmatched bases: 7. Per the germline V gene, CDR1 is SGHKS and CDR2 is YYEKEE (reference sequence). This CDR3 is built from 15 residues. The DNA for the CDR3 is TGTGCCAGCAGCTTGGACTGGACAGGGGTCGGCGAGCAGTACTTC. This translates into CASSLDWTGVGEQYF.

As for this clone: The junction and the germline gene differ at one end; a read error may be behind it. The J gene is TRBJ2-7, the V gene TRBV4-1, with 9 bases that match TRBD2. This CDR3 contains 15 residues. The germline gives CDR1 MGHRA, CDR2 YSYEKL. The CDR3 nucleotides are TGCGCCCGCAGCCGCCAAGCGGGGGGCCCCTACGAGCAGTACTTC. This sequence encodes CARSRQAGGPYEQYF.

The chain carries TRBV7-9 and TRBJ2-1; TRBD1 aligns across 9 bases. Trimming at V came to 4 bases and at J to 2 bases, leaving 3 bases not matched to a gene. The V gene's germline CDR1 is SEHNR and CDR2 FQNEAQ (reference sequence). This CDR3 has 15 residues. This chain's CDR3 is CASSSGTGTYNEQFF. As DNA, the CDR3 is TGTGCCAGCAGCTCCGGGACAGGGACCTACAATGAGCAGTTCTTC.

This chain links TRBV7-2 with TRBJ1-1, with D hard to call. This CDR3 comprises 13 residues. Germline V gene sequence: CDR1 SGHTA, CDR2 FQGNSA. The ends were cut back, 2 bases at V and 3 bases at J, with 7 bases in the middle. The CDR3 reads CASSLLLYTEAFF. For the CDR3, the DNA is TGTGCCAGCAGCTTACTCCTATACACTGAAGCTTTCTTT.

The chain recombines TRBV16 with TRBJ2-4, with 8 nucleotides matching TRBD2. V shed 8 bases and J 7 bases; nucleotides not matched to a gene: 7. Germline V gene lookup returns CDR1 KGHSY and CDR2 FQNENV. This CDR3 is 13 amino acids long. The CDR3 coding sequence is TGTGCCAGCTACCGCGGGGGGCAGAACATTCAGTACTTC. It codes for CASYRGGQNIQYF.

V gene TRBV9 combines with J gene TRBJ1-1; D remains unclear. The CDR3 is 13 residues long. CDR1 is SGDLS, CDR2 YYNGEE, per germline. V was trimmed by 1 base and J by 2 bases, leaving 6 bases between them. The CDR3 DNA is TGTGCCAGCAGCGTACAGGTTAACACTGAAGCTTTCTTT. Its translation: CASSVQVNTEAFF.

The genes are TRBV7-9 and TRBJ1-2; D remains unclear. CDR3 length: 14 residues. Per germline, CDR1 SEHNR and CDR2 FQNEAQ (reference sequence). V was shortened by 0 bases and J by 8 bases, with 13 bases between the two germline ends. The CDR3 protein is CASSLAVDGGGYTF. DNA for the CDR3: TGTGCCAGCAGCTTAGCGGTAGATGGAGGAGGCTACACCTTC.

This sequence joins TRBV3-1 (or the pseudogene TRBV3-2) and TRBJ2-3; TRBD2 matches at 13 bases. The CDR3 is 16 amino acids. Per the germline V gene, CDR1 is LGHDT and CDR2 is YNNKEL (reference sequence). The V and J ends lost 4 bases and 2 bases, in that order; junction bases with no gene match: 3. CDR3 coding DNA: TGTGCCAGCAGCCGAGGACTAGCGGGGGACACAGATACGCAGTATTTT. As protein: CASSRGLAGDTDTQYF.

V usage is TRBV19 and J usage is TRBJ2-1; 9 bases map to TRBD1. With V trimmed by 5 bases and J by 7 bases, 12 bases remained unmatched. This CDR3 is 16 amino acids long. Germline CDR1 and CDR2: LNHDA and SQIVND (reference sequence). As DNA, the CDR3 is TGTGCCAGTAGTGCCCCAAGGACAGGGGTTATGAATGAGCAGTTCTTC. Translated, it gives CASSAPRTGVMNEQFF.

The chain joins TRBV2 to TRBJ2-1; D is uncertain. Trimming pared 3 bases from V and 9 bases from J, leaving 12 bases between. This CDR3 contains 13 residues. Looked up from germline, CDR1 is SNHLY and CDR2 is FYNNEI. The CDR3 region has the DNA TGTGCCAGCAGTGATATCACAGATGGTGAGCAGTTCTTC. This codes for CASSDITDGEQFF.

A few counts support this clone. This rearrangement joins TRBV18 to TRBJ2-7; 9 bases fit TRBD1. The CDR3 has 16 residues. Germline trimming cut 1 base from V and 1 base from J; bases unmatched to any gene: 5. Germline CDR1 KGHSH, CDR2 LQKENI. Here the CDR3 reads CASSPQRTGASYEQYF. The CDR3 bases are TGTGCCAGCTCACCACAACGGACAGGGGCTTCCTACGAGCAGTACTTC.

V gene TRBV11-3 combines with J gene TRBJ2-7, with 9 bases lining up with TRBD2. V lost 3 bases to trimming and J lost 5 bases; unmatched junction nucleotides: 5. Per germline, CDR1 SGHNT and CDR2 YENEEA. The CDR3 covers 14 residues. CDR3 sequence (DNA): TGTGCCAGCAGCTTGGGACTAGCTGCCAACGAGCAGTACTTC. As protein: CASSLGLAANEQYF.

CDR3 residues: CASSDLGNQPQHF. The DNA of the CDR3 is TGTGCCAGCAGCGACTTAGGCAATCAGCCCCAGCATTTT. V and J are TRBV25-1 and TRBJ1-5, with no clear D. Germline loops: CDR1 MGHDK, CDR2 SYGVNS. CDR3 size: 13 residues. Trimming shortened V by 6 bases and J by 2 bases, and 8 bases separated the two germline ends. Full variable domain (outside the CDR3, taken from reference TRBV25-1 and TRBJ1-5): EADIYQTPRYLVIGTGKKITLECSQTMGHDKMYWYQQDPGMELHLIHYSYGVNSTEKGDLSSESTVSRIRTEHFPLTLESARPSHTSQYLCASSDLGNQPQHFGDGTRLSIL.

Of note for this clone: The junction shows a germline mismatch at one end, possibly a read error. The chain employs TRBV7-7 and TRBJ2-1; 7 nucleotides agree with TRBD1. The germline V gene encodes CDR1 SSHAT and CDR2 FNYEAQ (reference sequence). The CDR3 contains 15 residues. CDR3 sequence (DNA): TGTGCTAGCAGCCGGTCGACAGGGCCCTACAATGAGCAGTTCTTC. It specifies CASSRSTGPYNEQFF.

This clone showed up just once. The rearrangement joins TRBV6-1 to TRBJ2-7, with TRBD1 as a possible D gene (5 bases). Germline loops: CDR1 MNHNS, CDR2 SASEGT. V lost 2 bases and J lost 0, with 11 bases in between. This CDR3 contains 15 residues. CDR3 in amino acids: CASSEFRQSSYEQYF. Written as DNA, the CDR3 is TGTGCCAGCAGTGAATTTAGACAGAGCTCCTACGAGCAGTACTTC.

This clone was counted once. The gene calls are TRBV3-1 (or the pseudogene TRBV3-2) and TRBJ2-7; D is ambiguous. This CDR3 has 16 residues. The germline gives CDR1 LGHDT, CDR2 YNNKEL (reference sequence). The V end lost 1 base, the J end lost 3 bases, and 16 bases lay between the germline ends. CDR3 coding DNA: TGTGCCAGCAGCCAAGTACCTTCGGGTGTAAACTACGAGCAGTACTTC. Its protein is CASSQVPSGVNYEQYF.

In its sample, this clone was seen a few times. CDR3 loop: CASSTDRGGETQYF. In nucleotides, the CDR3 is TGTGCCAGCAGTACCGACAGGGGGGGAGAGACCCAGTACTTC. The chain is built from TRBV2 and TRBJ2-5, with 9 bases aligning to TRBD1. Germline V gene sequence: CDR1 SNHLY, CDR2 FYNNEI. The CDR3 sequence is 14 residues long. V lost 5 bases, J lost 4 bases, and 5 bases stayed unmatched.

In DNA, the CDR3 is TGTGCCAGCAGCAAATCGCGGATTTCAAACTATGGCTACACCTTC. Protein product: CASSKSRISNYGYTF. V is TRBV21-1 and J is TRBJ1-2. TRBV21-1 is a listed pseudogene. This CDR3 is 15 amino acids long.

V usage is TRBV5-6 and J usage is TRBJ2-2; D is uncertain. Germline CDR1 SGHDT, CDR2 YYEEEE. V gave up 5 bases and J gave up 8 bases, with 7 bases separating them. This CDR3 is built from 11 residues. This CDR3 reads CASSERGELFF. The DNA of the CDR3 is TGTGCCAGCAGTGAGAGGGGGGAGCTGTTTTTT.

This clone was recorded a few times. V is TRBV7-2 and J is TRBJ2-7; 8 bases are shared with TRBD2. V lost 5 bases and J lost 1; bases outside the gene matches: 13. Germline CDR1 reads SGHTA; CDR2 reads FQGNSA. The CDR3 consists of 17 residues. CDR3 nucleotide sequence: TGTGCCAGCAGCCCATCCCGGCTAGCGGGTGTTTCCTACGAGCAGTACTTC. This sequence encodes CASSPSRLAGVSYEQYF.

The V gene is TRBV6-5, the J gene TRBJ2-1, with TRBD1 identical over 9 bases. CDR1 is MNHEY and CDR2 is SVGAGI in the germline V gene. The CDR3 extends over 14 amino acids. V lost 6 bases to trimming and J lost 3 bases; unmatched junction nucleotides: 3. For the CDR3, the DNA is TGTGCCAGCAGGGGACAGGGCTACTACAATGAGCAGTTCTTC. This codes for CASRGQGYYNEQFF.

The chain employs TRBV6-1 and TRBJ2-7, with 9 bases aligning to TRBD1. The germline CDR1 and CDR2 sequences are MNHNS and SASEGT. There are 16 residues in the CDR3. Trimming removed 4 bases from V and 4 bases from J; junction bases left unmatched: 11. CDR3 protein: CASSGQGEGSAYEQYF. CDR3 in DNA: TGTGCCAGCAGTGGACAGGGGGAGGGGAGTGCGTACGAGCAGTACTTC.

This clone was seen many times. V is TRBV7-9 and J is TRBJ1-1; D unclear. Germline V CDR1 and CDR2: SEHNR, FQNEAQ (reference sequence). V lost 5 bases and J lost 1, with 8 bases in between. This CDR3 is built from 13 residues. The CDR3 DNA is TGTGCCAGCAGCCAGTACCAGAACACTGAAGCTTTCTTT. Encoded protein: CASSQYQNTEAFF.

The J gene is TRBJ1-1, the V gene TRBV19; D remains ambiguous. The CDR3 extends over 14 amino acids. In germline, CDR1 is LNHDA, CDR2 SQIVND (reference sequence). V lost 1 base and J 8 bases, leaving 14 bases between the germline ends. CDR3 amino acids: CASSIVTTEKEAFF. The CDR3 DNA reads TGTGCCAGTAGTATAGTTACAACAGAGAAAGAAGCTTTCTTT. Full variable domain (rest looked up from reference TRBV19 and TRBJ1-1): DGGITQSPKYLFRKEGQNVTLSCEQNLNHDAMYWYRQDPGQGLRLIYYSQIVNDFQKGDIAEGYSVSREKKESFPLTVTSAQKNPTAFYLCASSIVTTEKEAFFGQGTRLTVV.

The chain joins TRBV5-1 to TRBJ1-1, with D perhaps matching TRBD1 (5 bases). From germline, CDR1 is SGHRS and CDR2 YFSETQ. Trimming removed 0 bases from V and 2 bases from J, with 8 bases in between. The CDR3 is 14 residues long. This chain's CDR3 is CASSLDRLNTEAFF. The CDR3 DNA is TGCGCCAGCAGCTTGGACAGGCTTAACACTGAAGCTTTCTTT.

J is TRBJ1-2 and V is TRBV6-5, with 8 bases that match TRBD1. The CDR3 runs to 13 residues. The germline V gene has CDR1 MNHEY and CDR2 SVGAGI. The V gene end was trimmed by 7 bases and the J gene end by 8 bases; junction bases not matched to a gene: 9. This CDR3 reads CASTETGQGGYTF. The CDR3 DNA reads as TGTGCCAGCACCGAGACAGGACAGGGCGGCTACACCTTC.

This clone turned up a few times. The chain joins TRBV19 to TRBJ2-1; 9 bases agree with TRBD2. CDR1 is LNHDA, CDR2 SQIVND, per germline (reference sequence). The V and J ends lost 4 bases and 7 bases, in that order; junction bases with no gene match: 5. The length of the CDR3 is 14 residues. CDR3 loop: CASSTPGLANEQFF. The CDR3 DNA sequence: TGTGCCAGTAGTACCCCGGGACTAGCAAATGAGCAGTTCTTC.

The CDR3 nucleotides are TGCAGCGTTACCGGGACTGTCAATGAGCAGTTCTTC. It encodes CSVTGTVNEQFF. The genes are TRBV29-1 and TRBJ2-1; TRBD2 might be the D (6 bases). The CDR3 extends over 12 amino acids. V shed 5 bases and J shed 6 bases, with 11 bases lying between them. CDR1 SQVTM and CDR2 ANQGSEA come from the germline V gene.

This clone was seen more than once but under ten times. The same CDR3 is also encoded by other DNA sequences in this sample. The V gene is TRBV5-6, the J gene TRBJ2-3; 7 positions agree with TRBD2. The CDR3 totals 16 residues. Germline V gene lookup returns CDR1 SGHDT and CDR2 YYEEEE. The V and J ends lost 1 base and 2 bases, in that order; junction bases with no gene match: 7. In DNA, the CDR3 is TGTGCCAGCAGCTTGTCACTAGCGATGCCCACAGATACGCAGTATTTT. Protein sequence: CASSLSLAMPTDTQYF.